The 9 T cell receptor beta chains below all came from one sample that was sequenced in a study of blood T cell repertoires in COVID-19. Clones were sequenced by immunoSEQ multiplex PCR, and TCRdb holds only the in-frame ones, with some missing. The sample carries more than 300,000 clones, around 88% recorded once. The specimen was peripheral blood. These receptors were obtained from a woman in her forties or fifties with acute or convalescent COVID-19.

CDR3 nucleotide sequence: TGTGCCAGCAGCTACCCACAGGGCGGCAACACTGAAGCTTTCTTT. Residues: CASSYPQGGNTEAFF. This chain links TRBV5-4 with TRBJ1-1; weak D call: TRBD1 (6 bases). CDR3 length: 15 residues. CDR1 and CDR2 from the germline V gene are SGHNT and YYREEE (reference sequence). Deletions cut 3 bases from V and 2 bases from J, with 14 bases between.

This CDR3 reads CASSQTDVGYTF. DNA of the CDR3: TGTGCCAGCAGTCAGACAGATGTAGGCTACACCTTC. The rearrangement uses TRBV12-3 or TRBV12-4 and TRBJ1-2, with TRBD1 as a possible D gene (5 bases). The CDR3 has 12 amino acids. V was trimmed by 5 bases and J by 8 bases, leaving 12 bases between them.

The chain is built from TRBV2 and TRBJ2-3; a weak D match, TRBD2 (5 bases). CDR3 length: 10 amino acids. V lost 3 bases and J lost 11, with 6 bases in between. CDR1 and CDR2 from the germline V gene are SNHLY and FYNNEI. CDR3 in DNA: TGTGCCAGCAGTGAGGGGAGGCAGTATTTT. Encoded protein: CASSEGRQYF.

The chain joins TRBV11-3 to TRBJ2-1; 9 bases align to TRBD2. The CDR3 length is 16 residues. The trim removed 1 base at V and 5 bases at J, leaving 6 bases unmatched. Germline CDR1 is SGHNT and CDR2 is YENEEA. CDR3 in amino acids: CASSLGLREGHNEQFF. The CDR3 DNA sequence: TGTGCCAGCAGCTTAGGTTTGCGGGAGGGCCACAATGAGCAGTTCTTC.

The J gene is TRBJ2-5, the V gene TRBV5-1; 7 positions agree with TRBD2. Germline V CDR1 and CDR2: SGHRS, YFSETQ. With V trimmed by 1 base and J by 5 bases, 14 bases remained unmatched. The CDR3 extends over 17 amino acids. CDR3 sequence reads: CASSLRVSGGGGETQYF. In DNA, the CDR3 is TGCGCCAGCAGCTTGAGGGTTAGCGGCGGGGGTGGCGAGACCCAGTACTTC.

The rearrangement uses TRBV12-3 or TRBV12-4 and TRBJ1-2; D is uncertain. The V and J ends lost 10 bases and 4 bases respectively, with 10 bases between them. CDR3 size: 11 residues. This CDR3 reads CAIPAGYGYTF. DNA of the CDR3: TGTGCCATCCCCGCGGGCTATGGCTACACCTTC.

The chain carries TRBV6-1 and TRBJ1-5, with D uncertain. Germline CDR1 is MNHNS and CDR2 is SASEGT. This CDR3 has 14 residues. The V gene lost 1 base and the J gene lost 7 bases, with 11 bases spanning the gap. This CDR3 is CASSEEHSGQPQHF. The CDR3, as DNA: TGTGCCAGCAGTGAAGAACACAGCGGGCAGCCCCAGCATTTT.

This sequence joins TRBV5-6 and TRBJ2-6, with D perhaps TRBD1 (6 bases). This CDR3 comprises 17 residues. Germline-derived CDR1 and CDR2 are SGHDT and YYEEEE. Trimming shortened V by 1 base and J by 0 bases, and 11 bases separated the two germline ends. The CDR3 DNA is TGTGCCAGCAGCTTGCCAGGGGAGACCTCTGGGGCCAACGTCCTGACTTTC. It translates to CASSLPGETSGANVLTF. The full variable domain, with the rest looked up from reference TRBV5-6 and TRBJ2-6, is DAGVTQSPTHLIKTRGQQVTLRCSPKSGHDTVSWYQQALGQGPQFIFQYYEEEERQRGNFPDRFSGHQFPNYSSELNVNALLLGDSALYLCASSLPGETSGANVLTFGAGSRLTVL.

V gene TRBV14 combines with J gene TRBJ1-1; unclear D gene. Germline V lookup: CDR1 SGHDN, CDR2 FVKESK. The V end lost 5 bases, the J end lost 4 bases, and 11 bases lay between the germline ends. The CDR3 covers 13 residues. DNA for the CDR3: TGTGCCAGCAGCGTCGATTGGGCCACTGAAGCTTTCTTT. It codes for CASSVDWATEAFF. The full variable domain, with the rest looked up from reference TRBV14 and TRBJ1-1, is EAGVTQFPSHSVIEKGQTVTLRCDPISGHDNLYWYRRVMGKEIKFLLHFVKESKQDESGMPNNRFLAERTGGTYSTLKVQPAELEDSGVYFCASSVDWATEAFFGQGTRLTVV.